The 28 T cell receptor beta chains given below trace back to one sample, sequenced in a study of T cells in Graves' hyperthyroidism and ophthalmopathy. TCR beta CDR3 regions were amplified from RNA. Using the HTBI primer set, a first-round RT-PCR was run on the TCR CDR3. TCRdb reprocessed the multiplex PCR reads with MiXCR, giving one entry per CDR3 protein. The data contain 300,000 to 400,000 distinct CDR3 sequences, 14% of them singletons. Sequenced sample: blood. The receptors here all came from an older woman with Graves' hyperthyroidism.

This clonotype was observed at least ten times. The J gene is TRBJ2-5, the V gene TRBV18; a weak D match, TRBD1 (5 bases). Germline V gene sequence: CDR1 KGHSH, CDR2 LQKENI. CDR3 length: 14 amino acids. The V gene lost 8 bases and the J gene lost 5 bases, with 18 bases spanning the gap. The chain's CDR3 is CASVASRVRETQYF. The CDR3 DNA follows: TGTGCCAGCGTCGCCTCCAGGGTGCGGGAGACCCAGTACTTC.

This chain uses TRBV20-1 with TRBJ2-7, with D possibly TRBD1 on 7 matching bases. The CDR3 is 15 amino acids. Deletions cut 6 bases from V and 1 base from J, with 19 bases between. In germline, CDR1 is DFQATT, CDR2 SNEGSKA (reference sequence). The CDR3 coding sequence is TGCAGTGCCAGGGGGGCGGCGGAGAGTTCCTACGAGCAGTACTTC. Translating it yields CSARGAAESSYEQYF.

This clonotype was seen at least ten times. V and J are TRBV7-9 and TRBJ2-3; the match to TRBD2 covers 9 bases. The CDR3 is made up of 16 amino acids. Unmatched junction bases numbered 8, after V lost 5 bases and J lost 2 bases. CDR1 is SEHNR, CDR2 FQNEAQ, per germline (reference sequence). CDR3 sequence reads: CASSPKTSGDTDTQYF. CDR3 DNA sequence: TGTGCCAGCAGCCCTAAGACTAGCGGTGACACAGATACGCAGTATTTT. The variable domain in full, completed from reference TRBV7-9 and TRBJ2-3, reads DTGVSQNPRHKITKRGQNVTFRCDPISEHNRLYWYRQTLGQGPEFLTYFQNEAQLEKSRLLSDRFSAERPKGSFSTLEIQRTEQGDSAMYLCASSPKTSGDTDTQYFGPGTRLTVL.

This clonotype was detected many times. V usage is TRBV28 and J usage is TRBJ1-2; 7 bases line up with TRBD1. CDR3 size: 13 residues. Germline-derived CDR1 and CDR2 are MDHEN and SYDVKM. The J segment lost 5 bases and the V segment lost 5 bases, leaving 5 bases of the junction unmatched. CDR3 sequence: CASSTTGKYGYTF. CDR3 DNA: TGTGCCAGCAGTACGACAGGGAAATATGGCTACACCTTC.

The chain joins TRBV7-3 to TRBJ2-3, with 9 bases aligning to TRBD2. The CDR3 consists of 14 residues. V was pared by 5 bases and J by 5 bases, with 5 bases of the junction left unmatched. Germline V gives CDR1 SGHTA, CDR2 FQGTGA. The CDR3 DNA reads TGTGCCAGCAGCCTAAGTAGCGGGGGAGATACGCAGTATTTT. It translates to CASSLSSGGDTQYF.

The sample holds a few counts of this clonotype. CDR3 amino acids: CASSGGVAGRDNEQFF. The CDR3 DNA reads TGTGCCAGCAGTGGGGGGGTAGCGGGAAGGGACAATGAGCAGTTCTTC. The chain links TRBV6-1 to TRBJ2-1; TRBD2 aligns across 8 bases. V trimming: 4 bases; J trimming: 5 bases; junction bases outside the gene matches: 10. CDR1 is MNHNS and CDR2 is SASEGT in the germline V gene. CDR3 length equals 16 residues.

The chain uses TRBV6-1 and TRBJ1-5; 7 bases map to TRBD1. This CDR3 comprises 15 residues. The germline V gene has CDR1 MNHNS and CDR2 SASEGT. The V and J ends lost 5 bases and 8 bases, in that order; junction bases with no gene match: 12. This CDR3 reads CASSRTGGRWEPQHF. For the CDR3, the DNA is TGTGCCAGCAGTCGGACAGGTGGACGGTGGGAGCCCCAGCATTTT.

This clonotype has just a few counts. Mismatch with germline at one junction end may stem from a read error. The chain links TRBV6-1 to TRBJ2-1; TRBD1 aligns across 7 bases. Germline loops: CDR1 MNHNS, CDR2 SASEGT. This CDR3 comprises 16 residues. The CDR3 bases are TGTGCCAGCAAACGATTGGGGACAGATTCTTACAATGAGCAGTCCTTC. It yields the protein CASKRLGTDSYNEQSF.

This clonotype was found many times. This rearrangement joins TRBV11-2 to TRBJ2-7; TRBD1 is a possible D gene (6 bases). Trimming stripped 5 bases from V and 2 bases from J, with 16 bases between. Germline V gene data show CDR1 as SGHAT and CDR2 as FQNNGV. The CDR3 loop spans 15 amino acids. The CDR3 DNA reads TGTGCCAGCAGCGGCACCATAAAGGGGGCCTACGAGCAGTACTTC. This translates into CASSGTIKGAYEQYF.

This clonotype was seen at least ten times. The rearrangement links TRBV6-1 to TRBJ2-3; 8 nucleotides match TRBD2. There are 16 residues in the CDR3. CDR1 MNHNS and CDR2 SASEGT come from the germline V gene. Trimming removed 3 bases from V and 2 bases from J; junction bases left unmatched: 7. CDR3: CASSEGRAGVTDTQYF. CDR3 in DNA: TGTGCCAGCAGTGAGGGTCGAGCGGGAGTCACAGATACGCAGTATTTT.

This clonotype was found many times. CDR3 nucleotides: TGTGCCATCAGTGAGTCTAAGGGGACAGGCTACACCTTC. The encoded protein is CAISESKGTGYTF. This chain joins TRBV10-3 and TRBJ1-2; a weak D match, TRBD1 (6 bases). Per the germline V gene, CDR1 is ENHRY and CDR2 is SYGVKD. The CDR3 sequence is 13 residues long. The V gene lost 0 bases and the J gene lost 8 bases, with 10 bases spanning the gap.

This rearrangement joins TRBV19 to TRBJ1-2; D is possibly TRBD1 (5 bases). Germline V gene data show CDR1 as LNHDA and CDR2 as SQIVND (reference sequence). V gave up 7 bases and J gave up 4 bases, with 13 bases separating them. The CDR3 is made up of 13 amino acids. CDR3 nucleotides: TGTGCCAGTAATCCAGGGTTGGGCTATGGCTACACCTTC. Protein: CASNPGLGYGYTF.

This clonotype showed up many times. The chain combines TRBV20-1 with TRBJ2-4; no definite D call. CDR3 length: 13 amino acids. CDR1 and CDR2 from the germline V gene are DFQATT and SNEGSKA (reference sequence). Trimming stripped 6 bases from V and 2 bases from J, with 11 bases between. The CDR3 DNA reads TGCAGTGCGGGTGGGGTTACCAAAAACATTCAGTACTTC. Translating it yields CSAGGVTKNIQYF.

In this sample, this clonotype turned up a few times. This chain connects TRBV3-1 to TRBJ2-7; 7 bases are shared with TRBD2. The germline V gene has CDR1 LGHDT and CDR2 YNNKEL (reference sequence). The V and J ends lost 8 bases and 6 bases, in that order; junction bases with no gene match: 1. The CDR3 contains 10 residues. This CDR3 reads CASGGGEQYF. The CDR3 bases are TGTGCCAGCGGGGGGGGCGAGCAGTACTTC.

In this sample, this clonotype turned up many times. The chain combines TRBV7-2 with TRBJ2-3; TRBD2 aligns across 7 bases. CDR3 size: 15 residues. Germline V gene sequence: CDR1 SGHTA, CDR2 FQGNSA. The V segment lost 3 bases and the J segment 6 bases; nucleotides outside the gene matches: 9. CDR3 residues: CASSFGLGLGDTQYF. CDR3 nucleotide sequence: TGTGCCAGCAGCTTCGGACTAGGACTAGGCGATACGCAGTATTTT.

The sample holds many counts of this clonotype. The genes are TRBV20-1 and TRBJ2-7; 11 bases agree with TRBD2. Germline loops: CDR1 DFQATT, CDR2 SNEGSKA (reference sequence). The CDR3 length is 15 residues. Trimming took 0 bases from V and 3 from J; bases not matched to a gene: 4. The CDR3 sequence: CSARELLAGGYEQYF. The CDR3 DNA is TGCAGTGCTAGAGAACTCCTAGCGGGAGGCTACGAGCAGTACTTC.

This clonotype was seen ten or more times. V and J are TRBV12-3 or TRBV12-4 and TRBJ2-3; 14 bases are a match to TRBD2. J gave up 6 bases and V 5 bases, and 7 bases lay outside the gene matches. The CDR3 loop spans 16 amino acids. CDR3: CASSPGTSGSPDTQYF. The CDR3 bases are TGTGCCAGCAGTCCCGGGACTAGCGGGAGTCCCGATACGCAGTATTTT.

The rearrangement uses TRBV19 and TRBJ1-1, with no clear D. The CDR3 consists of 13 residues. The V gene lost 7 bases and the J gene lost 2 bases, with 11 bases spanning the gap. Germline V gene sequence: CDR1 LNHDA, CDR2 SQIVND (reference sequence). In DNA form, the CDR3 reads TGTGCCAGTACCAGGCAGGATAACACTGAAGCTTTCTTT. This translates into CASTRQDNTEAFF.

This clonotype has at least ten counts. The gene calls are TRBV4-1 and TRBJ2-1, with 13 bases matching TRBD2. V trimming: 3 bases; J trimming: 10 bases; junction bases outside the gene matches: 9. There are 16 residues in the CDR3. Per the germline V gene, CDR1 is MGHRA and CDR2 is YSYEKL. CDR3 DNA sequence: TGCGCCAGCAGCCAGTCGCGGGGACTAGCGGGAAACGAGCAGTTCTTC. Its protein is CASSQSRGLAGNEQFF.

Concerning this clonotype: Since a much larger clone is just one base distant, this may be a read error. The CDR3 sequence is CSTRLGGTGAFF. The CDR3, as DNA: TGCAGCACCCGGCTGGGGGGCACTGGAGCTTTCTTT. The rearrangement links TRBV29-1 to TRBJ1-1; TRBD1 is a possible D gene (6 bases). Germline lookup yields CDR1 SQVTM and CDR2 ANQGSEA. CDR3 length equals 12 residues.

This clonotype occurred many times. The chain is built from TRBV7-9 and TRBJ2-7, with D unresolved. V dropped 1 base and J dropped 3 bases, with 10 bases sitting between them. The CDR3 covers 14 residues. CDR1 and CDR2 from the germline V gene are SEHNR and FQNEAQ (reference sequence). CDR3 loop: CASSLVDGIYEQYF. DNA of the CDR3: TGTGCCAGCAGCTTAGTGGACGGAATCTACGAGCAGTACTTC.

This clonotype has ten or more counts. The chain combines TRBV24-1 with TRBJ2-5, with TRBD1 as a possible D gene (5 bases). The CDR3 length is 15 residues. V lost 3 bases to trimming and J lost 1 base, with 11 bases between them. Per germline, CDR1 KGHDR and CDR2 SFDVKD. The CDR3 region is CATSDATGTQETQYF. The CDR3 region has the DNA TGTGCCACCAGTGATGCCACAGGAACCCAAGAGACCCAGTACTTC.

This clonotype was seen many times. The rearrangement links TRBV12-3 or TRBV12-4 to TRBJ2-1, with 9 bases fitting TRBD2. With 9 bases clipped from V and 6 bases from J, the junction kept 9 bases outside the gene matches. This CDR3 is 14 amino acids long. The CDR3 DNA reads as TGTGCCAGTAAGAGTCCGGGACTAGCCAATGAGCAGTTCTTC. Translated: CASKSPGLANEQFF.

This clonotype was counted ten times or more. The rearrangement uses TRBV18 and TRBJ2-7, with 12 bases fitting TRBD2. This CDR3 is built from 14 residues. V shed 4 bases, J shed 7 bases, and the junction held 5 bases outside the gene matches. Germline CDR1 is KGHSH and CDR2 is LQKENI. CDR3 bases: TGTGCCAGCTCACAGACTAGCGGGAGCGGTGAGCAGTACTTC. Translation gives CASSQTSGSGEQYF. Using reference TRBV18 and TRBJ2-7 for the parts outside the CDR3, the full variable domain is NAGVMQNPRHLVRRRGQEARLRCSPMKGHSHVYWYRQLPEEGLKFMVYLQKENIIDESGMPKERFSAEFPKEGPSILRIQQVVRGDSAAYFCASSQTSGSGEQYFGPGTRLTVT.

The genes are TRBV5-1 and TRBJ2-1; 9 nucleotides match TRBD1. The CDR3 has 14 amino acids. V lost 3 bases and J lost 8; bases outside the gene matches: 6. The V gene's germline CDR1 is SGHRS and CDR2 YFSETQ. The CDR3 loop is CASSSQDRGDEQFF. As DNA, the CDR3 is TGCGCCAGCAGCTCCCAGGACAGGGGAGATGAGCAGTTCTTC.

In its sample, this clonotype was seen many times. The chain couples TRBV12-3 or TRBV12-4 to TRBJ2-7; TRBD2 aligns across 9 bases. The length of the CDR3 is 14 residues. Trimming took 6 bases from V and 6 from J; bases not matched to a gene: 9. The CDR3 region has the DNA TGTGCCAGCAGCCCAGTAGCGGGAGTCGGCGAGCAGTACTTC. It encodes CASSPVAGVGEQYF.

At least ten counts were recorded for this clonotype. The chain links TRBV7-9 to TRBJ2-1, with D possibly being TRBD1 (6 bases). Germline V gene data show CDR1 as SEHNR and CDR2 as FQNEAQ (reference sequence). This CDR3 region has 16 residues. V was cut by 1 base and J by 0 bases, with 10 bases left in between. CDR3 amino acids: CASSLDQGLSYNEQFF. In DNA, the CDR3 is TGTGCCAGCAGCTTAGATCAGGGGCTCTCCTACAATGAGCAGTTCTTC.

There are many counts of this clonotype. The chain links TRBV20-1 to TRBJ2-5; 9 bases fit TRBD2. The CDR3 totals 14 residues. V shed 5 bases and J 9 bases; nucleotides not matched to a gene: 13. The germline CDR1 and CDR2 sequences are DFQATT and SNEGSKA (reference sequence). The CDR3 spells CSARSRTSVHPQYF. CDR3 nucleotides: TGCAGTGCTCGATCGCGGACTAGCGTACATCCCCAGTACTTC.